The 4 T cell receptor beta chains in this list originate from one sample, sequenced in a study of blood T cell repertoires in COVID-19. The method was immunoSEQ multiplex PCR; TCRdb's version includes in-frame clones alone and lacks a portion of them. The repertoire holds roughly 250,000 clones, with roughly 80% as singletons. The sample was peripheral blood. The receptor set was obtained from a woman aged 60-70 years with active or convalescent COVID-19.

This clone was counted once. V and J are TRBV5-1 and TRBJ1-3; TRBD1 aligns across 8 bases. The CDR3 has 15 residues. V was clipped by 3 bases and J by 3 bases; unmatched bases: 5. Germline V gives CDR1 SGHRS, CDR2 YFSETQ. The CDR3 sequence: CASSYLGQVGNTIYF. Here the CDR3 DNA reads TGCGCCAGCAGCTACTTGGGACAGGTTGGAAACACCATATATTTT.

The rearrangement uses TRBV5-4 and TRBJ1-1, with 7 bases lining up with TRBD1. J was trimmed by 1 base and V by 7 bases; bases with no gene match: 7. Germline V CDR1 and CDR2: SGHNT, YYREEE (reference sequence). The CDR3 covers 14 residues. In DNA form, the CDR3 reads TGTGCCAGCCGCTGGCAGGGGGAGAACACTGAAGCTTTCTTT. Translated: CASRWQGENTEAFF.

The count of this clone is one. This chain's CDR3 is CASSQEAHEQYF. The CDR3, as DNA: TGTGCCAGCAGCCAAGAAGCCCACGAGCAGTACTTC. The chain combines TRBV3-1 (or the pseudogene TRBV3-2) with TRBJ2-7; no clear D gene. The V and J ends lost 0 bases and 5 bases respectively, with 5 bases between them. The CDR3 sequence is 12 residues long. Looked up from germline, CDR1 is LGHDT and CDR2 is YNNKEL (reference sequence).

This chain connects TRBV10-3 to TRBJ2-1, with D possibly matching TRBD1 (5 bases). The germline CDR1 and CDR2 sequences are ENHRY and SYGVKD. V dropped 3 bases and J dropped 2 bases, with 8 bases sitting between them. The CDR3 consists of 14 residues. DNA for the CDR3: TGTGCCATCAGTGACAGGGTCCCCTACAATGAGCAGTTCTTC. As protein: CAISDRVPYNEQFF.